The 10 T cell receptor beta chains in this list originate from one sample, sequenced in a study of PD-L1 blockade in urothelial cancer. The repertoire was sequenced with immunoSEQ multiplex PCR; TCRdb's copy has only in-frame clones and lacks some. The sample has approximately 46,000 clones; 70% to 90% are singletons. This sample comprised PBMCs, obtained around atezolizumab (anti-PD-L1) treatment. These receptors all come from a man in his 60s with urothelial cancer.

The chain has TRBV19 and TRBJ2-1, with 9 bases lining up with TRBD2. V lost 2 bases to trimming and J lost 7 bases; unmatched junction nucleotides: 9. This CDR3 has 16 residues. Germline CDR1 and CDR2: LNHDA and SQIVND (reference sequence). This chain's CDR3 is CASSISGGGAMNEQFF. DNA of the CDR3: TGTGCCAGTAGTATATCTGGCGGGGGGGCAATGAATGAGCAGTTCTTC.

This rearrangement joins TRBV30 to TRBJ1-6, with TRBD1 as a possible D gene (5 bases). The germline gives CDR1 GTSNPN, CDR2 SVGIG (reference sequence). This CDR3 spans 13 amino acids. V lost 6 bases and J 8 bases, leaving 14 bases between the germline ends. The CDR3 here is CACQGVTDSPLHF. For the CDR3, the DNA is TGTGCCTGTCAAGGGGTTACAGATTCACCCCTCCACTTT.

The rearrangement joins TRBV5-1 to TRBJ2-7, with TRBD2 matching 9 bases. CDR3 length: 16 residues. Germline V CDR1 and CDR2: SGHRS, YFSETQ. The junction had 5 bases not matched to a gene; V was cut back by 1 base and J by 0 bases. Here the CDR3 DNA reads TGCGCCAGCAGCTTGCTTAGCGGGGGAAGCTCCTACGAGCAGTACTTC. Its translation is CASSLLSGGSSYEQYF.

This clone has just a few counts. The chain combines TRBV30 with TRBJ1-3, with D perhaps matching TRBD1 (5 bases). There are 13 residues in the CDR3. Germline CDR1 reads GTSNPN; CDR2 reads SVGIG (reference sequence). Trimming left V 2 bases short and J 4 bases short, with 9 bases between. The CDR3 is CAWSTGVGNTIYF. Written as DNA, the CDR3 is TGTGCCTGGAGTACGGGGGTGGGAAACACCATATATTTT.

This sequence joins TRBV10-2 and TRBJ2-1, with a weak D call TRBD2 (5 bases). The CDR3 length is 15 residues. Between the trimmed V and J ends, which lost 3 bases and 0 bases, there was a span of 9 bases. Germline values: CDR1 WSHSY, CDR2 SAAADI. CDR3 in DNA: TGCGCCAGCAGTGATGCACGGGACTCCTACAATGAGCAGTTCTTC. Residues: CASSDARDSYNEQFF.

The chain employs TRBV28 and TRBJ2-7; 7 bases are a match to TRBD1. The CDR3 runs 14 residues. Germline V gives CDR1 MDHEN, CDR2 SYDVKM. V lost 4 bases, J lost 4 bases, and 7 bases stayed unmatched. CDR3 in amino acids: CASSSTGNNYEQYF. The CDR3 nucleotides read TGTGCCAGCAGTTCGACAGGGAATAATTACGAGCAGTACTTC.

This clone was detected only once. The genes are TRBV9 and TRBJ2-7; 10 bases map to TRBD1. Germline CDR1 SGDLS, CDR2 YYNGEE. The CDR3 contains 15 residues. With V trimmed by 0 bases and J by 3 bases, 3 bases remained unmatched. In nucleotides, the CDR3 is TGTGCCAGCAGCGTAGAGGGACAGGGGATCTACGAGCAGTACTTC. Its translation is CASSVEGQGIYEQYF.

The V call is TRBV4-1, the J call TRBJ1-2; D is undetermined. The germline V gene has CDR1 MGHRA and CDR2 YSYEKL. This CDR3 has 15 amino acids. The V end was cut by 4 bases, the J end by 3 bases, with 15 bases between. CDR3: CASSRLNREDYGYTF. DNA for the CDR3: TGCGCCAGCAGCCGATTGAATCGGGAGGACTATGGCTACACCTTC.

The genes are TRBV5-1 and TRBJ1-2, with D uncertain. CDR3 length: 13 residues. Per germline, CDR1 SGHRS and CDR2 YFSETQ. The V gene lost 2 bases and the J gene lost 2 bases, with 7 bases spanning the gap. The CDR3 nucleotides read TGCGCCAGCAGCTTTGGAGAAAACTATGGCTACACCTTC. This translates into CASSFGENYGYTF.

Only one count was recorded for this clone. The chain links TRBV19 to TRBJ1-5; TRBD1 matches 7 bases. The CDR3 spans 14 residues. Germline V gives CDR1 LNHDA, CDR2 SQIVND (reference sequence). The junction had 5 bases not matched to a gene; V was cut back by 6 bases and J by 3 bases. CDR3: CASSDRAVNQPQHF. The CDR3 nucleotides are TGTGCCAGTAGCGACAGGGCCGTCAATCAGCCCCAGCATTTT.